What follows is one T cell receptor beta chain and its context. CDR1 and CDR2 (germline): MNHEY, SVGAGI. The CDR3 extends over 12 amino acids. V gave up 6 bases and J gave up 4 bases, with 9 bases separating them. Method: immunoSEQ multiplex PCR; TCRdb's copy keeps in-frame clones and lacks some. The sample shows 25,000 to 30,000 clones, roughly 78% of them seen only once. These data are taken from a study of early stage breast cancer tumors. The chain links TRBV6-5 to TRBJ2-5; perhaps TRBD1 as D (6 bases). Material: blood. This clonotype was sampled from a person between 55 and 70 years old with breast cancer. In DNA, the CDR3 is TGTGCCAGCAGCCAACAGGGAGAGACCCAGTACTTC. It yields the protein CASSQQGETQYF.